This T cell receptor (beta chain) stems from a study of blood T cells in healthy people across ages. Points from the study as a whole: Higher diversity and more naive CD4+ cells were features of long-lived donors, compared to aged donors.

The CDR3 has 13 residues. The germline V gene has CDR1 SGHTA and CDR2 FQGNSA. Donors ranged from roughly 6 to 100 years old and were healthy Caucasians in Russia. Samples each yielded at least 5 micrograms of total RNA. A sample-barcoded 5' primer and a J-beta primer mix were used in a second PCR of roughly 6 to 11 cycles. A minimum of 2.5 million CDR3-containing paired-end reads was obtained for each sample. TCRdb re-derived calls from the 5' RACE reads in MiXCR, one entry per CDR3 protein. Of roughly 680,000 distinct CDR3 sequences detected, about 51% appear once; the ten largest clones hold 13%. This clonotype was seen a single time. Its antigen is still unknown. The junction differs from germline at one of its ends, possibly a read error.

Specimen: blood. The chain couples TRBV7-2 to TRBJ2-7; unclear D gene. This receptor was obtained from a woman older than 75 in good health. This chain's CDR3 is CPSTVTFPYEQYF. CDR3 nucleotide sequence: TGTCCCAGCACCGTAACATTTCCGTACGAGCAGTACTTC.